This entry is about one T cell receptor (beta chain). This specimen belongs to a study of shared clonotypes between healthy human individuals. Method: immunoSEQ multiplex PCR; TCRdb's copy keeps in-frame clones and lacks some. The sample shows approximately 250,000 clones, 50% to 80% of them seen only once. This CDR3 is built from 21 residues. Germline V lookup: CDR1 MNHNS, CDR2 SASEGT. V was shortened by 1 base and J by 0 bases, with 25 bases between the two germline ends. This TCR derives from a man younger than 45 in good health. Sequences were obtained from memory CD4+ T cells sorted from blood. Subset in this sample: CD45RA-negative fraction. V usage is TRBV6-1 and J usage is TRBJ2-4, with D maybe TRBD2 (6 bases). The CDR3 DNA reads TGTGCCAGCAGTGAAGTATCGGGAGTTTTTACTGGTCCACTAGCCAAAAACATTCAGTACTTC. Translating it yields CASSEVSGVFTGPLAKNIQYF.